Listed below are T cell receptor beta chains from one sample, sequenced in a study of blood T cell repertoires in COVID-19. Assay: immunoSEQ multiplex PCR; the TCRdb copy retains only in-frame clones and omits some. Of some 250,000 clones in the sample, about 86% were seen once. Sequenced material: peripheral blood. These receptors came from a woman in her 30s who had recovered from COVID-19. CDR3s include the opening cysteine and the closing phenylalanine or tryptophan. A D gene is named only where the DNA matches it firmly. Size is stated for part of the rows, as once, few or many counts, or as a class when the clone is expanded.

cdr3_nt: TGTGCCAGCAGTGGGCACCAAGGAAGGGAGACCCAGTACTTC
cdr3_aa: CASSGHQGRETQYF
v_call: TRBV6-6
j_call: TRBJ2-5
clone_size: -
d_call: -

cdr3_nt: TGTGCCAGCAGCGCCGGGACAGGGGGCACAGATACGCAGTATTTT
cdr3_aa: CASSAGTGGTDTQYF
v_call: TRBV9
j_call: TRBJ2-3
clone_size: -
d_call: TRBD1

cdr3_nt: TGCAGCGTTGAAGACACTAGCGGGGCTTCCTACGAGCAGTACTTC
cdr3_aa: CSVEDTSGASYEQYF
v_call: TRBV29-1
j_call: TRBJ2-7
clone_size: -
d_call: TRBD2

cdr3_nt: TGTGCCAGCTACCTACCGGGACTAGCGGGGGGCCCCACAGATACGCAGTATTTT
cdr3_aa: CASYLPGLAGGPTDTQYF
v_call: TRBV5-5
j_call: TRBJ2-3
clone_size: -
d_call: TRBD2

cdr3_nt: TGTGCCAGCAGCCCCCTGGGGCGGGGTGGCTACACCTTC
cdr3_aa: CASSPLGRGGYTF
v_call: TRBV6-5
j_call: TRBJ1-2
clone_size: -
d_call: -

cdr3_nt: TGCAGCGTCGTTCAGGGGGAATACACCGGGGAGCTGTTTTTT
cdr3_aa: CSVVQGEYTGELFF
v_call: TRBV29-1
j_call: TRBJ2-2
clone_size: few
d_call: TRBD1

cdr3_nt: TGTGCCAGCAGCTCGGGACTAGCGGGGGGATACAATGAGCAGTTCTTC
cdr3_aa: CASSSGLAGGYNEQFF
v_call: TRBV3-1/TRBV3-2
j_call: TRBJ2-1
clone_size: -
d_call: TRBD2

cdr3_nt: TGTGCCATCACCCGGGACTTTGCAGATACGCAGTATTTT
cdr3_aa: CAITRDFADTQYF
v_call: TRBV10-3
j_call: TRBJ2-3
clone_size: few
d_call: -

cdr3_nt: TGTGCCAGCAGTCCGTCAGGGAACTCCTACGAGCAGTACTTC
cdr3_aa: CASSPSGNSYEQYF
v_call: TRBV6-5
j_call: TRBJ2-7
clone_size: -
d_call: -

cdr3_nt: TGTGCCAGCTCACCAAACCAGGGCAACTATGGCTACACCTTC
cdr3_aa: CASSPNQGNYGYTF
v_call: TRBV18
j_call: TRBJ1-2
clone_size: -
d_call: -

cdr3_nt: TGTGCCAGTAGTATAGTGGGGCAGGGGGCAGGTGTGAACACTGAAGCTTTCTTT
cdr3_aa: CASSIVGQGAGVNTEAFF
v_call: TRBV19
j_call: TRBJ1-1
clone_size: -
d_call: TRBD1

cdr3_nt: TGCGCCAGCAGCTTGGAGGACAGGGTAGGAGGCTACACCTTC
cdr3_aa: CASSLEDRVGGYTF
v_call: TRBV5-1
j_call: TRBJ1-2
clone_size: -
d_call: TRBD1

cdr3_nt: TGTGCCAGCAGTTTACAGGGAAAAGGGAATCAGCCCCAGCATTTT
cdr3_aa: CASSLQGKGNQPQHF
v_call: TRBV6-2/TRBV6-3
j_call: TRBJ1-5
clone_size: -
d_call: -

cdr3_nt: TGTGCCAGCAGCTTCTCCGGGACAGGCAACGAAAAACTGTTTTTT
cdr3_aa: CASSFSGTGNEKLFF
v_call: TRBV9
j_call: TRBJ1-4
clone_size: -
d_call: TRBD1

cdr3_nt: TGTGCCAGCAGTTACGGGGGCTGGGACACTGAAGCTTTCTTT
cdr3_aa: CASSYGGWDTEAFF
v_call: TRBV6-5
j_call: TRBJ1-1
clone_size: -
d_call: -

cdr3_nt: TGTGCCAGCAGTTTTCAGGGCATCACTGAAGCTTTCTTT
cdr3_aa: CASSFQGITEAFF
v_call: TRBV27
j_call: TRBJ1-1
clone_size: few
d_call: -

cdr3_nt: TGTGCCAGCAGCATTACAGGTTGGAACAATGAGCAGTTCTTC
cdr3_aa: CASSITGWNNEQFF
v_call: TRBV6-2/TRBV6-3
j_call: TRBJ2-1
clone_size: -
d_call: -

cdr3_nt: TGTGCCAGCAGTGAAAACGGGGGACCCTACAATGAGCAGTTCTTC
cdr3_aa: CASSENGGPYNEQFF
v_call: TRBV2
j_call: TRBJ2-1
clone_size: -
d_call: -

cdr3_nt: TGCGCCAGCAGCTTGGGGGCAAGACTAGCGGGGGTCCAAGAGACCCAGTACTTC
cdr3_aa: CASSLGARLAGVQETQYF
v_call: TRBV5-1
j_call: TRBJ2-5
clone_size: -
d_call: TRBD2

cdr3_nt: TGTGCCAGTAGTTCTGGGGAGCTGTTTTTT
cdr3_aa: CASSSGELFF
v_call: TRBV19
j_call: TRBJ2-2
clone_size: -
d_call: -

cdr3_nt: TGTGCTAGTGGTCGACCGACAGGGCACACCGGGGAGCTGTTTTTT
cdr3_aa: CASGRPTGHTGELFF
v_call: TRBV12-5
j_call: TRBJ2-2
clone_size: -
d_call: TRBD1

cdr3_nt: TGTGCCAGCAGTGAATGGAGCATGAGAGAGACCCAGTACTTC
cdr3_aa: CASSEWSMRETQYF
v_call: TRBV6-1
j_call: TRBJ2-5
clone_size: -
d_call: -

cdr3_nt: TGTGCCAGCAAAAGGACAGGCCGTCGGACTGAAGCTTTCTTT
cdr3_aa: CASKRTGRRTEAFF
v_call: TRBV6-5
j_call: TRBJ1-1
clone_size: -
d_call: TRBD1

cdr3_nt: TGTGCCAGCGGGGGGTATTATAGCAATCAGCCCCAGCATTTT
cdr3_aa: CASGGYYSNQPQHF
v_call: TRBV19
j_call: TRBJ1-5
clone_size: -
d_call: -

cdr3_nt: TGTGCCAGCAGCTCCGACTACACCTACGAGCAGTACTTC
cdr3_aa: CASSSDYTYEQYF
v_call: TRBV5-5
j_call: TRBJ2-7
clone_size: -
d_call: -

cdr3_nt: TGTGCAAGTCGCCCTACCGGGACTAGCAATGAGCAGTTCTTC
cdr3_aa: CASRPTGTSNEQFF
v_call: TRBV12-2
j_call: TRBJ2-1
clone_size: -
d_call: -

cdr3_nt: TGTGCCAGCAGCAAGGACAGGGGCGTCGGCACTGAAGCTTTCTTT
cdr3_aa: CASSKDRGVGTEAFF
v_call: TRBV14
j_call: TRBJ1-1
clone_size: -
d_call: TRBD1

cdr3_nt: TGTGCCAGCAGTGAAGTTGCGGACAGGGAGCAGTACTTC
cdr3_aa: CASSEVADREQYF
v_call: TRBV6-1
j_call: TRBJ2-7
clone_size: once
d_call: TRBD1

cdr3_nt: TGCAGCGTCCAGGGAGGGACAGGGGGCCAAAACTATGGCTACACCTTC
cdr3_aa: CSVQGGTGGQNYGYTF
v_call: TRBV29-1
j_call: TRBJ1-2
clone_size: -
d_call: TRBD1

cdr3_nt: TGTGCCAGCAGTTTCAGGGGGCTAGCGGGGGACTCTTGGGACCTAGCCAAAAACATTCAGTACTTC
cdr3_aa: CASSFRGLAGDSWDLAKNIQYF
v_call: TRBV11-2
j_call: TRBJ2-4
clone_size: -
d_call: TRBD2

cdr3_nt: TGTGCCAGCAGCTTAGCCCGCACGGGTGAAGCTTTCTTT
cdr3_aa: CASSLARTGEAFF
v_call: TRBV7-2
j_call: TRBJ1-1
clone_size: -
d_call: -

cdr3_nt: TGTGCCAGCAGTTACTTCGGGACTAGCGACTACGAGCAGTACTTC
cdr3_aa: CASSYFGTSDYEQYF
v_call: TRBV6-2/TRBV6-3
j_call: TRBJ2-7
clone_size: -
d_call: TRBD2

cdr3_nt: TGTGCCAGCTCCCAACAGGGACAGGGTTACCATGAGCAGTTCTTC
cdr3_aa: CASSQQGQGYHEQFF
v_call: TRBV27
j_call: TRBJ2-1
clone_size: -
d_call: TRBD1

cdr3_nt: TGTGCCAGCAGCCCGGAGGAGGGAGGCGGCGGCGGTAGACCCCAGTACTTC
cdr3_aa: CASSPEEGGGGGRPQYF
v_call: TRBV7-2
j_call: TRBJ2-5
clone_size: few
d_call: -

cdr3_nt: TGTGCCAGCAGCATAAGTGGACAGGGGGGTTCACCCCTCCACTTT
cdr3_aa: CASSISGQGGSPLHF
v_call: TRBV7-6
j_call: TRBJ1-6
clone_size: -
d_call: TRBD1

cdr3_nt: TGTGCCAGTAGTAAGACAGGCGACTTAACCTACAATGAGCAGTTCTTC
cdr3_aa: CASSKTGDLTYNEQFF
v_call: TRBV19
j_call: TRBJ2-1
clone_size: -
d_call: -

cdr3_nt: TGTGCCAGCAGCTTAGCGGGACTAGGAGTAACAGATACGCAGTATTTT
cdr3_aa: CASSLAGLGVTDTQYF
v_call: TRBV7-9
j_call: TRBJ2-3
clone_size: -
d_call: TRBD2

cdr3_nt: TGCGCCAGCAGCCAAGTATATAGGGGACAGGGTAGTGAAAAACTGTTTTTT
cdr3_aa: CASSQVYRGQGSEKLFF
v_call: TRBV4-1
j_call: TRBJ1-4
clone_size: -
d_call: TRBD1

cdr3_nt: TGTGCCAGCAGCCTGGACGGGGGACAGAACTTC
cdr3_aa: CASSLDGGQNF
v_call: TRBV7-9
j_call: TRBJ2-7
clone_size: few
d_call: -

cdr3_nt: TGTGCCAGCAGTGAAAGACTAGCGGGGGGCTCGAGCTCCTACGAGCAGTACTTC
cdr3_aa: CASSERLAGGSSSYEQYF
v_call: TRBV2
j_call: TRBJ2-7
clone_size: -
d_call: TRBD2

cdr3_nt: TGTGCCAGCAGCGAACGACAGGGCACAGATACGCAGTATTTT
cdr3_aa: CASSERQGTDTQYF
v_call: TRBV7-9
j_call: TRBJ2-3
clone_size: -
d_call: -

cdr3_nt: TGTGCCAGCAGCCTACTAGCGGGAACCTACAATGAGCAGTTCTTC
cdr3_aa: CASSLLAGTYNEQFF
v_call: TRBV7-3
j_call: TRBJ2-1
clone_size: few
d_call: TRBD2

cdr3_nt: TGTGCCAGTAGTATACAGGGGGACGGAAACACCATATATTTT
cdr3_aa: CASSIQGDGNTIYF
v_call: TRBV19
j_call: TRBJ1-3
clone_size: -
d_call: TRBD1

cdr3_nt: TGTGCCAGCAGCTTGGGTAGCGGGGGACTCGGGGACGAGCAGTACTTC
cdr3_aa: CASSLGSGGLGDEQYF
v_call: TRBV5-4
j_call: TRBJ2-7
clone_size: -
d_call: TRBD2

cdr3_nt: TGTGCTAGTGGTTTGGAGGAGGGTTTAAACTATGGCTACACCTTC
cdr3_aa: CASGLEEGLNYGYTF
v_call: TRBV12-5
j_call: TRBJ1-2
clone_size: -
d_call: -

cdr3_nt: TGTGCCAGCAGTAAACAGGGAGAGTCCTACAATGAGCAGTTCTTC
cdr3_aa: CASSKQGESYNEQFF
v_call: TRBV5-6
j_call: TRBJ2-1
clone_size: -
d_call: -

cdr3_nt: TGTGCCAGCAGTTATTCCGGGACAGTCTACGAGCAGTACTTC
cdr3_aa: CASSYSGTVYEQYF
v_call: TRBV6-6
j_call: TRBJ2-7
clone_size: -
d_call: TRBD1

cdr3_nt: TGTGCCAGCAGCGTAGGGGACCAGGGGCCCTTCTATGGCTACACCTTC
cdr3_aa: CASSVGDQGPFYGYTF
v_call: TRBV9
j_call: TRBJ1-2
clone_size: -
d_call: -

cdr3_nt: TGTGCCAGCAGCCCCCGGGGACTAGCGGGGGGACATCGACAAGGGGCAGATACGCAGTATTTT
cdr3_aa: CASSPRGLAGGHRQGADTQYF
v_call: TRBV7-3
j_call: TRBJ2-3
clone_size: -
d_call: TRBD2

cdr3_nt: TGTGCCAGCAGTGGGACGGACGGGAGAGATAATGAAAAACTGTTTTTT
cdr3_aa: CASSGTDGRDNEKLFF
v_call: TRBV27
j_call: TRBJ1-4
clone_size: -
d_call: -